The rows below give T cell receptor beta chains drawn from one sample of a study of immune characterization of retroperitoneal liposarcoma. TCRdb reanalysed the PCR reads using MiXCR and keeps one entry per CDR3 protein. The sample consists of roughly 2,500 distinct CDR3 sequences, 40% to 55% of them appearing once. The specimen was tumor tissue. These receptors all stem from a male donor with retroperitoneal liposarcoma. Each CDR3 is given with its conserved first and last residue. Each record gives: CDR3 protein, CDR3 DNA, D gene, J gene, clone size, V gene. A D gene is named only where the DNA matches it firmly. A row's size may be missing; if present it is once, few, many or a size class.

CDR3: CASSADRGYQPQHF
DNA: TGTGCCAGCAGTGCGGACAGGGGATATCAGCCCCAGCATTTT
D: TRBD1
J: TRBJ1-5
size: medium-sized
V: TRBV6-1

CDR3: CASSFGSGYSNQPQHF
DNA: TGTGCCAGCAGTTTTGGATCGGGCTATAGCAATCAGCCCCAGCATTTT
D: NA
J: TRBJ1-5
size: NA
V: TRBV12-3/TRBV12-4

CDR3: CASSHYNYNEQFF
DNA: TGTGCCAGCAGCCATTATAACTACAATGAGCAGTTCTTC
D: NA
J: TRBJ2-1
size: few
V: TRBV7-2

CDR3: CASSLGGQGRGDYGYTF
DNA: TGTGCCAGCAGCTTAGGGGGACAGGGGAGAGGGGACTATGGCTACACCTTC
D: TRBD1
J: TRBJ1-2
size: medium-sized
V: TRBV11-2

CDR3: CAISESPTGTVDYNEQFF
DNA: TGTGCCATCAGTGAGTCACCCACCGGGACGGTGGACTACAATGAGCAGTTCTTC
D: NA
J: TRBJ2-1
size: few
V: TRBV10-3

CDR3: CASSWGTSGNYEQYF
DNA: TGTGCCAGCAGCTGGGGGACTAGCGGGAACTACGAGCAGTACTTC
D: TRBD2
J: TRBJ2-7
size: NA
V: TRBV5-6

CDR3: CASSSMPFSDEQFF
DNA: TGTGCCAGCAGCTCCATGCCCTTCTCGGATGAGCAGTTCTTC
D: NA
J: TRBJ2-1
size: NA
V: TRBV7-2

CDR3: CASRPRTGGVGYGYTF
DNA: TGTGCCAGCAGACCGCGGACAGGGGGCGTCGGCTATGGCTACACCTTC
D: TRBD1
J: TRBJ1-2
size: medium-sized
V: TRBV6-5

CDR3: CASSPLNRPKLDEQYF
DNA: TGTGCCAGCAGCCCACTCAACAGACCTAAGCTCGATGAGCAGTACTTC
D: NA
J: TRBJ2-5
size: few
V: TRBV7-8

CDR3: CASSPIAGSYNEQFF
DNA: TGTGCCAGCAGCCCTATAGCGGGATCTTACAATGAGCAGTTCTTC
D: TRBD2
J: TRBJ2-1
size: few
V: TRBV11-3

CDR3: CASSQGGASPLHF
DNA: TGTGCCAGCAGCCAAGGGGGGGCTTCACCCCTCCACTTT
D: NA
J: TRBJ1-6
size: few
V: TRBV9

CDR3: CASRPGQGVESPLHF
DNA: TGTGCCAGCAGGCCCGGACAGGGCGTGGAATCACCCCTCCACTTT
D: TRBD1
J: TRBJ1-6
size: medium-sized
V: TRBV27

CDR3: CASSLARGYEQYF
DNA: TGCGCCAGCAGCTTGGCCCGGGGCTACGAGCAGTACTTC
D: NA
J: TRBJ2-7
size: few
V: TRBV5-1

CDR3: CASVRIGYEQYF
DNA: TGTGCCAGCGTCAGGATCGGGTACGAGCAGTACTTC
D: NA
J: TRBJ2-7
size: once
V: TRBV6-1

CDR3: CASSLTGLSGTEAFF
DNA: TGTGCCAGCAGCTTGACAGGCCTCTCCGGGACTGAAGCTTTCTTT
D: NA
J: TRBJ1-1
size: NA
V: TRBV7-3

CDR3: CASRTLGRYEQFF
DNA: TGTGCCAGCAGAACACTCGGGCGGTATGAGCAGTTCTTC
D: NA
J: TRBJ2-1
size: NA
V: TRBV6-1

CDR3: CASSYRFGANTGELFF
DNA: TGTGCCAGCAGTTACCGGTTCGGAGCGAACACCGGGGAGCTGTTTTTT
D: NA
J: TRBJ2-2
size: NA
V: TRBV6-5